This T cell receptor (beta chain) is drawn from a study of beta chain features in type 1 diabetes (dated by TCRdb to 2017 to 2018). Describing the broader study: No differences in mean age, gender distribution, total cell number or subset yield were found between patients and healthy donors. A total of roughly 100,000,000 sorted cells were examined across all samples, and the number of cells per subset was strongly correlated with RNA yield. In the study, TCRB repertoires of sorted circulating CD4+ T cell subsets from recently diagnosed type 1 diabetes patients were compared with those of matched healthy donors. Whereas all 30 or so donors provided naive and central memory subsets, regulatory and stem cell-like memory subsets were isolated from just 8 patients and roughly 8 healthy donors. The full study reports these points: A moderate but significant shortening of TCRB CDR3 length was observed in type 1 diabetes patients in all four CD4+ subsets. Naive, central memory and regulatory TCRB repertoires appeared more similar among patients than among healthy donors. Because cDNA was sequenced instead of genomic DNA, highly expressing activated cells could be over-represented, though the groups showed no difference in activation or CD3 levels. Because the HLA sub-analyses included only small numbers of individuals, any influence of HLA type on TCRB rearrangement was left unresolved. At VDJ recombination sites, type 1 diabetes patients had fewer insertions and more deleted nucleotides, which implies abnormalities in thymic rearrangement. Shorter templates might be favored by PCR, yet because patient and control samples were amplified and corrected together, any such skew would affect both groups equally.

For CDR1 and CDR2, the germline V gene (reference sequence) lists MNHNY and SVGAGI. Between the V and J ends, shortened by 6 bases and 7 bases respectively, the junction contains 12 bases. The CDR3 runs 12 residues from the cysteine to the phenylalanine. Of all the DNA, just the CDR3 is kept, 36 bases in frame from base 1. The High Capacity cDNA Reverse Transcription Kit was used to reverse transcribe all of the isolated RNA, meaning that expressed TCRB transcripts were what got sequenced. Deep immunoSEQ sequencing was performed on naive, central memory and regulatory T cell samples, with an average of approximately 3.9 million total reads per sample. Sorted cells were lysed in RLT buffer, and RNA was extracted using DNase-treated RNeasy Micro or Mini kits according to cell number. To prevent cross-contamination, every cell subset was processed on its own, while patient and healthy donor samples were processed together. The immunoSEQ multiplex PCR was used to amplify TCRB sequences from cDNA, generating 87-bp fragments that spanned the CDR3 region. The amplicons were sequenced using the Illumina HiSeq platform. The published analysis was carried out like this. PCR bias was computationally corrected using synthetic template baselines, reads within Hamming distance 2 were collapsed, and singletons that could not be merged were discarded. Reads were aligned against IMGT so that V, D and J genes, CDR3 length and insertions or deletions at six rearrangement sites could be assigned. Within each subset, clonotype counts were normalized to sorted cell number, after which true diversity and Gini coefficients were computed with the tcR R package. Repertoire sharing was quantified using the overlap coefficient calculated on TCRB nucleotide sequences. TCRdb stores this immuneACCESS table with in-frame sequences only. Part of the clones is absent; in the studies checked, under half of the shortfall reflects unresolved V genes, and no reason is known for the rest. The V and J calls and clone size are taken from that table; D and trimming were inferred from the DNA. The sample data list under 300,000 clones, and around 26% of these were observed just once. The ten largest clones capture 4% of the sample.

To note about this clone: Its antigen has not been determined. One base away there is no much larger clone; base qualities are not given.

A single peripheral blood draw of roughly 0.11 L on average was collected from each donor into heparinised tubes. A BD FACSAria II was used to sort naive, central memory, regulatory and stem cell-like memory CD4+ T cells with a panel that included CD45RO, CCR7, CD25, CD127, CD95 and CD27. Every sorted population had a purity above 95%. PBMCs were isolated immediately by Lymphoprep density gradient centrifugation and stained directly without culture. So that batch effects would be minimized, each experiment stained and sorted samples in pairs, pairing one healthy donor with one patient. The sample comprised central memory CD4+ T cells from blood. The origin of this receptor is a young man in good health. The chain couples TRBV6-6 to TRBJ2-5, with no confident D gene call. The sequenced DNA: TGTGCCAGCAGCTCCCCTCTGGGGACCCAGTACTTC. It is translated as CASSSPLGTQYF.